These 8 T cell receptor delta chains were sequenced from one sample in a study of Vδ1+ human thymocytes. What these receptors recognize is not known. RNA was extracted from the cells and then reverse transcribed. The CDR3 regions were amplified by multiplex PCR from V-gene primers to a constant-region primer. TCRdb re-called clones from the multiplex PCR reads via CATT. In the table there are 23,000 or so delta-chain clones, roughly 29% of which are singletons. Study-level points and caveats: Thymic TRG and TRD repertoires appeared highly polyclonal, with Gaussian CDR3 length distributions.

The source material was Vdelta1+ gamma-delta thymocytes from the thymus. The subset here: FACS-sorted CD3+ TCRalphabeta- TCRVdelta1+ TCRVdelta2- thymocytes. These receptors came from a boy in the first two years of life who had congenital heart surgery.

Comment on this clone: This may stem from a read error, because a much larger clone lies one nucleotide away. This sample includes further DNA sequences coding for the same CDR3. The gene calls are TRDV1 and TRDJ1; D unclear. This CDR3 region has 14 residues. Germline-derived CDR1 and CDR2 are TSWWSYY and QGS. V shed 5 bases and J shed 5 bases, with 15 bases lying between them. The CDR3 here is CALGSRSVGDKLIF. Written as DNA, the CDR3 is TGTGCTCTTGGGTCTCGCTCGGTCGGAGATAAACTCATCTTT.

This clone was counted between two and nine times. The rearrangement links TRDV1 to TRDJ1, with D maybe TRDD2 (6 bases). Between the trimmed V and J ends, which lost 3 bases and 0 bases, there was a span of 26 bases. The germline V gene encodes CDR1 TSWWSYY and CDR2 QGS. The CDR3 sequence is 20 residues long. The CDR3 sequence is CALGDHRLPEREWYTDKLIF. The CDR3 DNA is TGTGCTCTTGGGGACCATCGCCTTCCCGAGAGGGAGTGGTACACCGATAAACTCATCTTT.

The chain uses TRDV1 and TRDJ1; TRDD3 matches at 11 bases. Germline CDR1 reads TSWWSYY; CDR2 reads QGS. The CDR3 extends over 20 amino acids. The V segment lost 2 bases and the J segment 3 bases; nucleotides outside the gene matches: 17. The CDR3 loop is CALGEKARDWGIVRADKLIF. The CDR3 DNA follows: TGTGCTCTTGGGGAAAAAGCGAGGGACTGGGGGATAGTAAGGGCCGATAAACTCATCTTT.

This clone ranks as medium-sized (0.01 to 0.1%). The V call is TRDV1, the J call TRDJ1; 8 bases align to TRDD3. V was clipped by 1 base and J by 3 bases; unmatched bases: 13. This CDR3 region has 18 residues. Germline CDR1 is TSWWSYY and CDR2 is QGS. The CDR3: CALGERRLGGGFADKLIF. The CDR3 DNA sequence: TGTGCTCTTGGGGAACGGCGACTAGGTGGGGGATTCGCCGATAAACTCATCTTT.

This clone was counted between two and nine times. The rearrangement uses TRDV1 and TRDJ1; the D gene is possibly TRDD3 (8 bases). Germline-derived CDR1 and CDR2 are TSWWSYY and QGS. The V and J ends lost 0 bases and 8 bases respectively, with 28 bases between them. This CDR3 comprises 19 residues. The CDR3 bases are TGTGCTCTTGGGGAACTCCCGGCCTTCCTCGCTACTGGGGGTTCAAAACTCATCTTT. Protein: CALGELPAFLATGGSKLIF.

A word on this clone: The junction and the germline gene differ at one end; a read error may be behind it. V gene TRDV1 combines with J gene TRDJ2; D possibly corresponds to TRDD3 (5 bases). This CDR3 comprises 16 residues. The germline V gene has CDR1 TSWWSYY and CDR2 QGS. Here the CDR3 DNA reads TGTGCTTTTGGGGAACGGGTACCCTTAGGGGAGGCACAACTCTTCTTT. This translates into CAFGERVPLGEAQLFF.

The chain has TRDV1 and TRDJ1; 9 nucleotides match TRDD2. The V segment lost 4 bases and the J segment 4 bases; nucleotides outside the gene matches: 19. The CDR3 extends over 19 amino acids. The germline CDR1 and CDR2 sequences are TSWWSYY and QGS. CDR3 amino acids: CALGATFLPSTGSCDKLIF. CDR3 DNA sequence: TGTGCTCTTGGGGCCACCTTCCTACCTAGTACTGGGTCTTGCGATAAACTCATCTTT.

The chain uses TRDV1 and TRDJ1; TRDD2 matches 9 bases. From germline, CDR1 is TSWWSYY and CDR2 QGS. J gave up 0 bases and V 5 bases, and 19 bases lay outside the gene matches. The CDR3 runs to 20 residues. DNA for the CDR3: TGTGCTCTTGGGTCCTTCCTACCCAAGGGGGGGATCAGTTACACCGATAAACTCATCTTT. It is translated as CALGSFLPKGGISYTDKLIF.